This passage covers 17 T cell receptor beta chains from one sample sequenced in a study of blood T cell repertoires in COVID-19. The assay was immunoSEQ multiplex PCR, and TCRdb's table has in-frame clones only and misses some. The repertoire holds over 100,000 clones, approximately 85% seen once, with 1.4% to 1.5% in the top ten. The material sequenced was peripheral blood. The receptors shown here come from a man between 40 and 49 years old with acute or convalescent COVID-19.

The gene calls are TRBV9 and TRBJ2-3; 9 bases map to TRBD2. CDR3 size: 15 residues. The V gene's germline CDR1 is SGDLS and CDR2 YYNGEE. Trimming took 0 bases from V and 5 from J; bases not matched to a gene: 4. CDR3 in amino acids: CASSVEGLAVDTQYF. As DNA, the CDR3 is TGTGCCAGCAGCGTAGAGGGACTAGCAGTAGATACGCAGTATTTT. The whole variable domain, filled in from reference TRBV9 and TRBJ2-3, reads DSGVTQTPKHLITATGQRVTLRCSPRSGDLSVYWYQQSLDQGLQFLIQYYNGEERAKGNILERFSAQQFPDLHSELNLSSLELGDSALYFCASSVEGLAVDTQYFGPGTRLTVL.

This sequence joins TRBV25-1 and TRBJ2-3, with D unclear. This CDR3 is built from 11 residues. Per germline, CDR1 MGHDK and CDR2 SYGVNS. Trimming took 8 bases from V and 11 from J, leaving 14 bases between them. The CDR3 bases are TGTGCCAGCCTCAAGAACCAACTGCAGTATTTT. This sequence encodes CASLKNQLQYF.

The gene calls are TRBV7-9 and TRBJ2-7, with D possibly TRBD2 on 6 matching bases. The germline gives CDR1 SEHNR, CDR2 FQNEAQ (reference sequence). CDR3 length equals 12 residues. V was shortened by 0 bases and J by 6 bases, with 6 bases between the two germline ends. CDR3 nucleotides: TGTGCCAGCAGCTTAGCGGGGGGCGAGCAGTACTTC. Its protein is CASSLAGGEQYF.

V is TRBV6-6 and J is TRBJ2-1; 8 bases map to TRBD2. V gave up 5 bases and J gave up 4 bases; unmatched junction bases: 10. CDR3 size: 16 residues. Germline V gene sequence: CDR1 MNHNY, CDR2 SVGAGI (reference sequence). The CDR3 bases are TGTGCCAGCAGTCGAACGAGCGGGAGAGGGTACAATGAGCAGTTCTTC. It translates to CASSRTSGRGYNEQFF.

This chain uses TRBV6-5 with TRBJ1-5; possibly TRBD1 for D (5 bases). This CDR3 region has 14 residues. Trimming cost V 7 bases and J 9 bases, with 19 bases left between them. The germline V gene encodes CDR1 MNHEY and CDR2 SVGAGI. The CDR3 protein is CASTELPNRGPQHF. The CDR3 bases are TGTGCCAGCACCGAACTCCCAAATAGGGGGCCCCAGCATTTT.

The chain joins TRBV7-2 to TRBJ1-4; maybe TRBD1 (5 bases). CDR1 and CDR2 (germline): SGHTA, FQGNSA. CDR3 length: 16 amino acids. V lost 1 base and J lost 0, with 9 bases in between. For the CDR3, the DNA is TGTGCCAGCAGCTTAGGGCAGGGTCCAACTAATGAAAAACTGTTTTTT. Translation gives CASSLGQGPTNEKLFF.

The rearrangement links TRBV7-8 to TRBJ2-1, with a weak D call TRBD1 (5 bases). Trimming cost V 6 bases and J 4 bases, with 13 bases left between them. Looked up from germline, CDR1 is SGHVS and CDR2 is FQNEAQ. The CDR3 sequence is 14 residues long. CDR3: CASRDSLGYNEQFF. The CDR3 DNA is TGTGCCAGCAGAGACAGCCTTGGGTACAATGAGCAGTTCTTC.

V and J are TRBV6-5 and TRBJ2-7; 8 nucleotides match TRBD1. Trimming at V came to 6 bases and at J to 2 bases, leaving 0 bases not matched to a gene. The CDR3 loop spans 12 amino acids. CDR1 is MNHEY and CDR2 is SVGAGI in the germline V gene. CDR3 amino acids: CASRDRAYEQYF. CDR3 coding DNA: TGTGCCAGCAGGGACAGGGCCTACGAGCAGTACTTC.

The chain recombines TRBV5-1 with TRBJ2-3; 12 bases map to TRBD2. The germline gives CDR1 SGHRS, CDR2 YFSETQ. Germline trimming cut 0 bases from V and 0 bases from J; bases unmatched to any gene: 2. CDR3 length: 17 residues. DNA for the CDR3: TGCGCCAGCAGCTTGGGACTAGCGGGGGTGAGCACAGATACGCAGTATTTT. It yields the protein CASSLGLAGVSTDTQYF. Looking up the rest from reference TRBV5-1 and TRBJ2-3 gives the full variable domain: KAGVTQTPRYLIKTRGQQVTLSCSPISGHRSVSWYQQTPGQGLQFLFEYFSETQRNKGNFPGRFSGRQFSNSRSEMNVSTLELGDSALYLCASSLGLAGVSTDTQYFGPGTRLTVL.

The rearrangement joins TRBV3-1 (or the pseudogene TRBV3-2) to TRBJ2-2; TRBD2 agrees at 9 bases. V gave up 11 bases and J gave up 0 bases; unmatched junction bases: 7. Germline CDR1 reads LGHDT; CDR2 reads YNNKEL (reference sequence). This CDR3 is 15 amino acids long. CDR3 protein: CASGLAGPNTGELFF. CDR3 sequence (DNA): TGTGCCTCCGGGCTAGCGGGACCGAACACCGGGGAGCTGTTTTTT.

The chain couples TRBV6-5 to TRBJ2-7; D is possibly TRBD2 (5 bases). In germline, CDR1 is MNHEY, CDR2 SVGAGI. V was cut by 6 bases and J by 7 bases, with 16 bases left in between. The CDR3 consists of 13 residues. The CDR3 spells CASRNMEVGEQYF. CDR3 in DNA: TGTGCCAGCAGAAACATGGAGGTCGGGGAGCAGTACTTC.

The chain combines TRBV9 with TRBJ2-1; 11 positions match TRBD2. V was pared by 3 bases and J by 8 bases, with 4 bases of the junction left unmatched. This CDR3 has 14 amino acids. Germline V gene data show CDR1 as SGDLS and CDR2 as YYNGEE. The CDR3 coding sequence is TGTGCCAGCAGCGCTAGCGGGGGGTTGGATGAGCAGTTCTTC. Its translation is CASSASGGLDEQFF.

The rearrangement links TRBV18 to TRBJ2-7; D is possibly TRBD1 (6 bases). The CDR3 totals 15 residues. Germline CDR1 reads KGHSH; CDR2 reads LQKENI. The V end lost 3 bases, the J end lost 0 bases, and 12 bases lay between the germline ends. This CDR3 is CASSPVQGYSYEQYF. The CDR3 DNA follows: TGTGCCAGCTCACCGGTCCAGGGGTACTCCTACGAGCAGTACTTC. Using reference TRBV18 and TRBJ2-7 for the parts outside the CDR3, the full variable domain is NAGVMQNPRHLVRRRGQEARLRCSPMKGHSHVYWYRQLPEEGLKFMVYLQKENIIDESGMPKERFSAEFPKEGPSILRIQQVVRGDSAAYFCASSPVQGYSYEQYFGPGTRLTVT.

Only one count was recorded for this clone. The J gene is TRBJ1-6, the V gene TRBV12-3 or TRBV12-4; TRBD1 might be the D (6 bases). The V and J ends lost 3 bases and 7 bases respectively, with 7 bases between them. CDR3 length: 13 residues. The CDR3 nucleotides are TGTGCCAGCAGTTTTAGGGGGAATTCACCCCTCCACTTT. Protein product: CASSFRGNSPLHF.

This chain links TRBV11-2 with TRBJ1-1; D gene uncertain. The V end lost 7 bases, the J end lost 4 bases, and 13 bases lay between the germline ends. CDR3 length: 13 residues. Germline CDR1 and CDR2: SGHAT and FQNNGV. The CDR3, as DNA: TGTGCCAGCACCCCCGGGTGGAGCACTGAAGCTTTCTTT. It specifies CASTPGWSTEAFF.

V gene TRBV28 combines with J gene TRBJ2-7, with a tentative D call TRBD1 (5 bases). Trimming shortened V by 6 bases and J by 12 bases, and 21 bases separated the two germline ends. The CDR3 has 13 amino acids. Germline V gives CDR1 MDHEN, CDR2 SYDVKM. In DNA, the CDR3 is TGTGCCAGCAGCACGCGGACATCCTCCGTAGGGTACTTC. Amino acids: CASSTRTSSVGYF.

The count of this clone is one. The chain recombines TRBV10-3 with TRBJ2-1; 12 bases fit TRBD2. This CDR3 has 16 amino acids. Germline V lookup: CDR1 ENHRY, CDR2 SYGVKD. The ends lost 7 bases at V and 2 bases at J; junction bases unmatched: 6. In DNA, the CDR3 is TGTGCCATCATTTGGACTAGCGGGGCCCCCTACAATGAGCAGTTCTTC. Translating it yields CAIIWTSGAPYNEQFF.